This passage covers 28 T cell receptor beta chains from one sample sequenced in a study of blood T cells in healthy people across ages. Combining a sample-barcoded 5' primer with a J-beta primer mix, a second PCR ran for 7 to 11 cycles. TCRdb recomputed calls from the 5' RACE reads with MiXCR, one row per CDR3 protein. The sample lists 550,000 to 700,000 distinct CDR3 sequences, roughly a quarter occurring once. The source material was blood. These receptors originate from a woman in her sixties or seventies in good health.

J is TRBJ1-2 and V is TRBV2, with D uncertain. The CDR3 spans 13 residues. Trimming took 7 bases from V and 6 from J, leaving 15 bases between them. Germline CDR1 reads SNHLY; CDR2 reads FYNNEI. The CDR3 protein is CASTIVREDGYTF. DNA of the CDR3: TGTGCCAGCACTATAGTTAGGGAGGATGGCTACACCTTC.

The CDR3 here is CASSFGGPGHNEQFF. The CDR3 DNA follows: TGCGCCAGCAGCTTCGGGGGGCCCGGGCACAATGAGCAGTTCTTC. The V and J genes are TRBV5-1 and TRBJ2-1, with D perhaps TRBD2 (7 bases). From germline, CDR1 is SGHRS and CDR2 YFSETQ. V dropped 2 bases and J dropped 5 bases, with 14 bases sitting between them. The CDR3 loop spans 15 amino acids.

In this sample, this clonotype turned up a few times. One end of the junction is discordant with germline, which a read error may explain. V and J are TRBV5-1 and TRBJ2-4; 7 nucleotides line up with TRBD1. The CDR3 has 12 amino acids. From germline, CDR1 is SGHRS and CDR2 YFSETQ. The CDR3 reads CASSLDGQDEDF. CDR3 sequence (DNA): TGCGCCAGCAGCTTGGATGGACAGGACGAGGACTTC.

This sequence joins TRBV5-1 and TRBJ2-1, with 8 bases fitting TRBD1. The end of the DNA aligns better with TRBJ2-7, so the J call may be wrong. The length of the CDR3 is 13 residues. In germline, CDR1 is SGHRS, CDR2 YFSETQ. The CDR3 DNA reads as TGCGCCAGCAGCTTGGCACAGGGGGACGAGCAGTACTTC. Its protein product is CASSLAQGDEQYF.

In this sample, this clonotype turned up once. The CDR3 region is CSASLMEEGIWGYTF. Written as DNA, the CDR3 is TGCAGTGCTAGTCTAATGGAAGAAGGGATTTGGGGCTACACCTTC. The V call is TRBV20-1, the J call TRBJ1-2, with D unresolved. Germline CDR1 DFQATT, CDR2 SNEGSKA (reference sequence). The V gene lost 3 bases and the J gene lost 8 bases, with 22 bases spanning the gap. This CDR3 is built from 15 residues.

The chain couples TRBV7-2 to TRBJ2-4; D gene unclear. Between the trimmed V and J ends, which lost 3 bases and 0 bases, there was a span of 21 bases. Per the germline V gene, CDR1 is SGHTA and CDR2 is FQGNSA. The CDR3 has 19 residues. CDR3 DNA: TGTGCCAGCAGCTTCTGGGTCGATACCCTGTCCTCAGCCAAAAACATTCAGTACTTC. Amino acids: CASSFWVDTLSSAKNIQYF.

This clonotype was detected only a few times. At one end, the junction sequence differs from germline, possibly due to a read error. This chain connects TRBV7-9 to TRBJ1-2, with D hard to call. CDR3 length: 12 residues. The germline CDR1 and CDR2 sequences are SEHNR and FQNEAQ (reference sequence). The DNA of the CDR3 is TGTGCCAGCAGCCCCGGACGGCGGCCTCTCAAATTC. It specifies CASSPGRRPLKF.

A remark on this clonotype: A much larger clone differs by one base, so this may be a read error. The chain couples TRBV7-2 to TRBJ2-1; 9 bases agree with TRBD2. Looked up from germline, CDR1 is SGHTA and CDR2 is FQGNSA. V gave up 3 bases and J gave up 4 bases; unmatched junction bases: 4. CDR3 size: 15 residues. This chain's CDR3 is CASSFRLAVYNEQFF. The CDR3 DNA is TGTGCCAGCAGCTTTAGACTAGCGGTTTACAATGAGCAGTTCTTC.

J is TRBJ2-7 and V is TRBV20-1; the D is unclear. Trimming took 6 bases from V and 1 from J, leaving 10 bases between them. CDR1 and CDR2 from the germline V gene are DFQATT and SNEGSKA (reference sequence). The CDR3 runs to 12 residues. CDR3 sequence (DNA): TGCAGTGCGGTTGGATTTTCCTACGAGCAGTACTTC. This translates into CSAVGFSYEQYF.

As regards this clonotype: A much larger clone lies a single base off, so this may be a read error. This sequence joins TRBV4-1 and TRBJ1-2, with D perhaps TRBD1 (6 bases). This CDR3 spans 16 amino acids. V was pared by 3 bases and J by 1 base, with 15 bases between. CDR1 and CDR2 (germline): MGHRA, YSYEKL. The chain's CDR3 is CASSHEVRGNNYGYTF. CDR3 DNA: TGCGCCAGCAGCCATGAGGTCAGGGGAAATAACTATGGCTACACCTTC.

The chain links TRBV29-1 to TRBJ2-3, with D possibly matching TRBD2 (6 bases). Germline CDR1 is SQVTM and CDR2 is ANQGSEA. The CDR3 consists of 12 residues. The germline V and J ends were trimmed by 3 bases and 4 bases, with 8 bases remaining between them. CDR3 nucleotide sequence: TGCAGCGTTGAGGGGAGGTCAGATACGCAGTATTTT. Translated, it gives CSVEGRSDTQYF.

The rearrangement uses TRBV12-3 or TRBV12-4 and TRBJ1-1, with a possible D match to TRBD1 (5 bases). CDR3 length: 15 residues. Trimming removed 5 bases from V and 4 bases from J, with 17 bases in between. The CDR3 here is CASSLEAGVGTEAFF. Written as DNA, the CDR3 is TGTGCCAGCAGTCTTGAAGCGGGGGTTGGCACTGAAGCTTTCTTT.

In DNA, the CDR3 is TGTGCCAGCAGCTTAGATCTGGCCGGGCAGTACTTC. It translates to CASSLDLAGQYF. The V gene is TRBV7-2, the J gene TRBJ2-7; D is unresolved. Germline V gives CDR1 SGHTA, CDR2 FQGNSA. The V end lost 1 base, the J end lost 9 bases, and 10 bases lay between the germline ends. The CDR3 runs to 12 residues.

V usage is TRBV7-2 and J usage is TRBJ1-6, with 7 bases fitting TRBD1. The CDR3 totals 16 residues. The germline V gene has CDR1 SGHTA and CDR2 FQGNSA. J was trimmed by 5 bases and V by 4 bases; bases with no gene match: 8. CDR3 sequence reads: CASSSGTASNNSPLHF. For the CDR3, the DNA is TGTGCCAGCAGCTCCGGGACAGCTTCCAATAATTCACCCCTCCACTTT.

This clonotype showed up just once. The CDR3 nucleotides read TGTGCCAGCAGGGGAATGTACGAGCAGTACTTC. It is translated as CASRGMYEQYF. This chain connects TRBV2 to TRBJ2-5; D gene ambiguous. The better agreement between TRBJ2-7 and the DNA end casts doubt on the J call. Germline V gene data show CDR1 as SNHLY and CDR2 as FYNNEI. The CDR3 extends over 11 amino acids.

This clonotype was detected many times. This chain connects TRBV7-2 to TRBJ2-2; 12 bases fit TRBD2. The CDR3 covers 17 residues. V shed 5 bases, J shed 2 bases, and the junction held 6 bases outside the gene matches. Looked up from germline, CDR1 is SGHTA and CDR2 is FQGNSA. CDR3 bases: TGTGCCAGCAGCCCTCGACTAGCGGGGGCTAACACCGGGGAGCTGTTTTTT. Amino acid sequence: CASSPRLAGANTGELFF.

This clonotype has only a few counts. The chain links TRBV24-1 to TRBJ2-5; D gene unclear. The DNA end is a closer match to TRBJ2-1, so the J assignment may be wrong. CDR3 length: 13 amino acids. Germline CDR1 and CDR2: KGHDR and SFDVKD. The CDR3 DNA sequence: TGTGCCACCAGTGGCCTTAGCCCCAATGAGCAGTTCTTC. This codes for CATSGLSPNEQFF.

This clonotype was seen a handful of times. The chain combines TRBV6-2 or TRBV6-3 with TRBJ2-7; D remains unclear. CDR3 size: 15 residues. The V gene's germline CDR1 is MNHEY and CDR2 SVGEGT. V was pared by 6 bases and J by 7 bases, with 22 bases between. The CDR3 sequence: CASRKAGTQLGEQYF. CDR3 DNA sequence: TGTGCCAGCAGAAAGGCCGGAACCCAGCTAGGGGAGCAGTACTTC.

The chain employs TRBV29-1 and TRBJ2-1, with 7 positions matching TRBD2. Germline V gene sequence: CDR1 SQVTM, CDR2 ANQGSEA. V shed 0 bases and J 5 bases; nucleotides not matched to a gene: 13. The CDR3 is made up of 17 amino acids. The CDR3: CSVEDLWVLGRNNEQFF. The CDR3 DNA is TGCAGCGTTGAAGATCTTTGGGTTCTCGGGAGGAACAATGAGCAGTTCTTC.

This clonotype has just a few counts. The V and J genes are TRBV3-1 and TRBJ2-2; TRBD2 might be the D (6 bases). Germline assignment: CDR1 LGHDT and CDR2 YNNKEL (reference sequence). The V gene lost 1 base and the J gene lost 6 bases, with 9 bases spanning the gap. This CDR3 has 14 residues. The CDR3: CASSQVTGAGELFF. The CDR3 bases are TGTGCCAGCAGCCAAGTTACGGGGGCCGGGGAGCTGTTTTTT.

The chain joins TRBV3-1 to TRBJ1-6; D gene unclear. Trimming shortened V by 4 bases and J by 0 bases, and 7 bases separated the two germline ends. The CDR3 covers 15 residues. Germline lookup yields CDR1 LGHDT and CDR2 YNNKEL (reference sequence). The DNA for the CDR3 is TGTGCCAGCAGCCCCCGAGGCTCCTATAATTCACCCCTCCACTTT. Its translation: CASSPRGSYNSPLHF.

This clonotype has just a few counts. The chain has TRBV3-1 and TRBJ2-1; TRBD2 agrees at 9 bases. V shed 3 bases and J 6 bases; nucleotides not matched to a gene: 0. The CDR3 extends over 13 amino acids. Germline V gene data show CDR1 as LGHDT and CDR2 as YNNKEL (reference sequence). The CDR3 sequence is CASSQRGGNEQFF. The CDR3 region has the DNA TGTGCCAGCAGCCAGCGGGGGGGCAATGAGCAGTTCTTC.

J is TRBJ2-4 and V is TRBV7-2, with 11 bases lining up with TRBD2. The CDR3 length is 15 residues. The ends lost 3 bases at V and 3 bases at J; junction bases unmatched: 1. In germline, CDR1 is SGHTA, CDR2 FQGNSA. DNA of the CDR3: TGTGCCAGCAGCTTCGGACTAGCGGGCAAAAACATTCAGTACTTC. Translated, it gives CASSFGLAGKNIQYF.

The V gene is TRBV20-1, the J gene TRBJ2-5; TRBD1 might be the D (6 bases). With the DNA end fitting TRBJ2-7 better, the J assignment may be wrong. Germline lookup yields CDR1 DFQATT and CDR2 SNEGSKA (reference sequence). The CDR3 loop spans 15 amino acids. As DNA, the CDR3 is TGCAGTGCTAGAGTTCCTGACAGGTTCTCCTACGAGCAGTACTTC. Amino acids: CSARVPDRFSYEQYF.

This clonotype occurred once. The chain combines TRBV12-3 or TRBV12-4 with TRBJ2-5; D is unresolved. Trimming took 6 bases from V and 2 from J, leaving 16 bases between them. The CDR3 contains 15 residues. The CDR3 DNA sequence: TGTGCCAGCAGCGCTAGAGGATCCCTTCAAGAGACCCAGTACTTC. Translated, it gives CASSARGSLQETQYF.

This clonotype occurred a few times. The chain joins TRBV30 to TRBJ2-5; possibly TRBD2 for D (6 bases). Trimming took off 3 bases at V and 5 bases at J, with 16 bases between the two ends. Germline assignment: CDR1 GTSNPN and CDR2 SVGIG (reference sequence). This CDR3 comprises 14 residues. This chain's CDR3 is CAWRYDSAGETQYF. Here the CDR3 DNA reads TGTGCCTGGAGATACGACTCGGCGGGGGAGACCCAGTACTTC.

The J gene is TRBJ2-7, the V gene TRBV7-8, with D maybe TRBD1 (6 bases). The CDR3 runs to 17 residues. Germline-derived CDR1 and CDR2 are SGHVS and FQNEAQ. Trimming left V 1 base short and J 3 bases short, with 19 bases between. The DNA for the CDR3 is TGTGCCAGCAGCTTAGGAGGGTTGTCAGGGGTAATCTACGAGCAGTACTTC. Amino acids: CASSLGGLSGVIYEQYF.

J is TRBJ1-2 and V is TRBV4-3; D remains unclear. V was pared by 4 bases and J by 4 bases, with 16 bases between. Germline V CDR1 and CDR2: LGHNA, YSLEER. The CDR3 loop spans 15 amino acids. The DNA for the CDR3 is TGCGCCAGCAGCCGGAATACAAGAGAAAGCTATGGCTACACCTTC. It encodes CASSRNTRESYGYTF.